This T cell receptor (beta chain) was found in a study of T cell responses to AZD1222 COVID-19 vaccine (dated by TCRdb to 2020 to 2022). In terms of the full investigation: AZD1222 recipients given second doses at about 4 weeks or at about 12 weeks were pooled, since spike-specific TCR depth and breadth were not found to differ between the two schedules. TCR sequencing was performed for 230 to 250 trial participants, of whom around 200 were given two doses of AZD1222 and 26 were given two doses of MenACWY control vaccine. Enrollment into the trials was organized by age into subgroups of 18-55, 56-69 and 70-plus years, and those subgroups contained 148, 28 and 57 TCR-sequenced participants, respectively. What the research found in general, with its limitations: Because no day 14 peak-response samples were available, repertoires were characterized only after the peak T cell response. Only a handful of AZD1222 recipients were SARS-CoV-2 seropositive at baseline, limiting conclusions about previously exposed vaccinees. The 56-69-year group was small, and its depth increase did not reach significance, likely because of low power. Nearly half of unique spike-specific TCRs reportedly recognized epitopes outside regions mutated in the B.1.351 and B.1.1.7 variants. Vaccine-associated CD4 TCRs spanned the whole spike protein, with dominant responses in regions 160-218 and 743-854. After two AZD1222 doses, spike-specific TCR breadth and depth were significantly higher than at day 0 and than in MenACWY recipients. Participants were mostly white British, with more females than males. The authors suggested clonal diversity may have been underestimated.

The CDR3 regions of human TCRbeta chains were subjected to immunosequencing. The published analysis was carried out like this. TCRs in the repertoires were compared against a reference library of SARS-CoV-2-specific TCRs that had been generated with the MIRA antigen-specificity platform. Breadth was defined as the fraction of unique TCRs that were SARS-CoV-2-associated. Depth was defined as the fraction of total T cells that were SARS-CoV-2-associated. Using the MIRA data, each spike-specific TCR was assigned both to the spike region to which the TCR was reactive and to a CD4 or CD8 class. Log10-transformed breadth and depth values were compared by one-way ANOVA with Sidak's multiple comparisons tests. TCRdb carries this immuneACCESS record with in-frame sequences only. Its versions omit some clonotypes, under half of them owing to an unresolved V gene in the studies checked, with the rest unexplained. Clone size and V and J calls were adopted from that table, with D and trimming inferred from the DNA. A total of approximately 190,000 clones appear in this sample, almost 95% of them only once. The top ten constitute 1% to 1.5% of the sample.

The time point label corresponds to: baseline before first vaccination. Samples from vaccinated people were obtained from the UK trials COV001 and COV002, which included a single-blind randomized controlled phase 2/3 trial of AZD1222 (ChAdOx1 nCoV-19) in healthy adults. For TCRbeta chain sequencing, PBMC samples were collected from trial participants at day 0 and at day 28 after the second dose. In the case of this clone: Which antigen it targets is not known. No clone much larger than this one lies a single base away; base qualities are absent.

From the germline V gene, CDR1 is SGHAT and CDR2 is FQNNGV. Spanning cysteine to phenylalanine, the CDR3 consists of 14 amino acids. Here the CDR3 DNA is all that survives: 42 bases in frame from base 1. The germline V and J ends show losses of 4 bases and 4 bases respectively, and no gene match explains 3 bases of the junction. The sequence came from an adult in good health. The material was peripheral blood, obtained on day 0 of AZD1222 vaccination. The chain is assembled from TRBV11-2 and TRBJ1-5; 8 bases in the middle match TRBD1. The bases read TGTGCCAGCAGCTATGGACAGGGTAATCAGCCCCAGCATTTT. Translation gives CASSYGQGNQPQHF.